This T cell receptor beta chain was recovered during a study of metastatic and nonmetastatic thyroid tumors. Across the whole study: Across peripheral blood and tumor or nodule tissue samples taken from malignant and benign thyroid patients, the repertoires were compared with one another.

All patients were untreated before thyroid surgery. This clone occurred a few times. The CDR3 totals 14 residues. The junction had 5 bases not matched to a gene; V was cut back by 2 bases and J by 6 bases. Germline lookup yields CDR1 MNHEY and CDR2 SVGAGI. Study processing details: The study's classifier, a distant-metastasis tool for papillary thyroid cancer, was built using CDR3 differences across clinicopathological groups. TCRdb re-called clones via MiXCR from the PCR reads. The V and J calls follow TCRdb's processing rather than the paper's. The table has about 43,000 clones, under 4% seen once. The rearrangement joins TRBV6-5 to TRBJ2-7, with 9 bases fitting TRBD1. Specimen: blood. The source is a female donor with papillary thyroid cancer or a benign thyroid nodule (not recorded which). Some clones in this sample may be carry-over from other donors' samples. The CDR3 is CASSYLQGATEQYF. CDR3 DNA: TGTGCCAGCAGTTACCTACAGGGGGCGACCGAGCAGTACTTC.